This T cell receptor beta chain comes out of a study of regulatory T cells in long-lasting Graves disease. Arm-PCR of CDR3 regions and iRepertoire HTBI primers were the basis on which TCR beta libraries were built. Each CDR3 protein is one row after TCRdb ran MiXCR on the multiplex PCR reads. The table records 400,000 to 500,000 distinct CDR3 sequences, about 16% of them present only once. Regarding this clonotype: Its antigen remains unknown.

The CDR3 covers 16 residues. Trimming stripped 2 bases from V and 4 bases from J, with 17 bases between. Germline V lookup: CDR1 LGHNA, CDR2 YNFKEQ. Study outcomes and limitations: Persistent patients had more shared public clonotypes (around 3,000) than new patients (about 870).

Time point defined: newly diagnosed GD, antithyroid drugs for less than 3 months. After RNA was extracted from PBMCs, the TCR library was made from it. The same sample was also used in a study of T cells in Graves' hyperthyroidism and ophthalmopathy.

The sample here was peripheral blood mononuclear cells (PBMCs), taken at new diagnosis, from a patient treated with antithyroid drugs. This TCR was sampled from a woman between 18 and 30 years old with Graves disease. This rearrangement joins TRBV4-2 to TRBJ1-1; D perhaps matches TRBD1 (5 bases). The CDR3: CASSQQATEAGTEAFF. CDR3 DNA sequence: TGTGCCAGCAGCCAACAAGCGACAGAAGCGGGCACTGAAGCTTTCTTT.